Listed below are T cell receptor beta chains from one sample, sequenced in a study of shared clonotypes between healthy human individuals. Produced via immunoSEQ multiplex PCR; TCRdb's table is partial and in-frame only. Of 950,000 to 1,100,000 clones listed, about 80% are singletons. The sequenced sample consisted of memory CD4+ T cells from PBMCs. The receptors stem from a man in his late teens or twenties in good health. Some clones in this sample may be carry-over from other donors' samples. Each CDR3 is given with its conserved first and last residue. A D gene is named only where the DNA matches it firmly. Clone size is given for some rows only: seen once, a few or many times, or a class if the clone is expanded.

>TRBD1|-|TRBJ2-4|TRBV28
CASSLPTGGALDIQYF
TGTGCCAGCAGTTTGCCTACAGGGGGCGCCTTGGACATTCAGTACTTC
>-|-|TRBJ1-1|TRBV11-2
CASSLRGSLNTEAFF
TGTGCCAGCAGCTTACGGGGGTCCCTGAACACTGAAGCTTTCTTT
>TRBD1|-|TRBJ1-1|TRBV11-2
CASSIGQGAREAFF
TGTGCCAGCAGCATCGGACAGGGGGCGAGGGAAGCTTTCTTT
>TRBD1|-|TRBJ2-7|TRBV5-1
CASRRDRAYEQYF
TGCGCCAGTAGACGGGACAGAGCCTACGAGCAGTACTTC
>-|-|TRBJ2-3|TRBV7-9
CASSLQLSTDTQYF
TGTGCCAGCAGCTTACAACTTAGCACAGATACGCAGTATTTT
>-|-|TRBJ2-1|TRBV28
CASTTLSGRYNEQFF
TGTGCCAGCACAACGCTTTCTGGGAGGTACAATGAGCAGTTCTTC
>-|-|TRBJ2-7|TRBV4-1
CASSQGGTSSYEQYF
TGCGCCAGCAGCCAGGGGGGAACCAGCTCCTACGAGCAGTACTTC
>-|once|TRBJ1-4|TRBV27
CASSRDTFNEKLFF
TGTGCCAGCAGCCGGGACACCTTTAATGAAAAACTGTTTTTT
>-|few|TRBJ2-1|TRBV27
CASRRLSFTGQLRGGSYNEQFF
TGTGCCAGCAGACGCCTCTCCTTTACGGGACAACTAAGGGGTGGGTCCTACAATGAGCAGTTCTTC
>-|-|TRBJ2-3|TRBV27
CASSSFTDTQYF
TGTGCCAGCAGTTCATTCACAGATACGCAGTATTTT
>TRBD2|-|TRBJ2-1|TRBV4-1
CASSQEKDGRSSYNEQFF
TGCGCCAGCAGCCAAGAAAAGGACGGGAGGAGCTCCTACAATGAGCAGTTCTTC
>-|-|TRBJ2-3|TRBV14
CASSLTGTRSTQYF
TGTGCCAGCAGCCTCACCGGGACGAGGAGTACGCAGTATTTT